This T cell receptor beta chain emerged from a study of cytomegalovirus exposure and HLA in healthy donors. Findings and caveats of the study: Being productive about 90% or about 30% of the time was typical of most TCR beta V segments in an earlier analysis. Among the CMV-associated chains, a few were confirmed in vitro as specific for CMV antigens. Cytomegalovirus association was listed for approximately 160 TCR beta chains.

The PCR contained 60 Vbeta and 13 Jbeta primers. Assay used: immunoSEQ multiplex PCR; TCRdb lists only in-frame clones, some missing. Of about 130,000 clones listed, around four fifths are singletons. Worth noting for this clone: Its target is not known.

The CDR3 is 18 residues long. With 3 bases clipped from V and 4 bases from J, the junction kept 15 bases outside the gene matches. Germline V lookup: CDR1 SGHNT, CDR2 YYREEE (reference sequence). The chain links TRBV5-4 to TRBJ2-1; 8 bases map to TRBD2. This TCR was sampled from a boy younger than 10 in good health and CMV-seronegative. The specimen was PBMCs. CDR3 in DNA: TGTGCCAGCAGCTCAAAGAGGGGCGGGGGGAAGTCTTACAATGAGCAGTTCTTC. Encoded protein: CASSSKRGGGKSYNEQFF.